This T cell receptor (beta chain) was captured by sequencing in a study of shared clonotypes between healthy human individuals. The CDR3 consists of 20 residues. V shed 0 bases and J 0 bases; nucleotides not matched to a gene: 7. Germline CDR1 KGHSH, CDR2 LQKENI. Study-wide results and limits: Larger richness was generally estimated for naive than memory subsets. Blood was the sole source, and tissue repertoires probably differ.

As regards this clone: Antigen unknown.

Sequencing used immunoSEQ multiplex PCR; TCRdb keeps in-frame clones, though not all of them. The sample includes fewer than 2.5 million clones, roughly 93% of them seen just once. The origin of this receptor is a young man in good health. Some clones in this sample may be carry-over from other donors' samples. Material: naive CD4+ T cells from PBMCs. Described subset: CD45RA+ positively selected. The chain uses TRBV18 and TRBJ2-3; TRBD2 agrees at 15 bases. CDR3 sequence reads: CASSPPGLAGGPLSTDTQYF. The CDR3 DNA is TGTGCCAGCTCACCACCGGGACTAGCGGGAGGACCACTTAGCACAGATACGCAGTATTTT.